The 10 T cell receptor beta chains in this list originate from one sample, sequenced in a study of blood T cell repertoires in COVID-19. Sequencing used immunoSEQ multiplex PCR; TCRdb keeps in-frame clones, though not all of them. The sample includes under 250,000 clones, over 65% of them seen just once. Source material: peripheral blood. All receptors come from an older woman with active or convalescent COVID-19.

The V call is TRBV2, the J call TRBJ2-7; D is uncertain. CDR1 SNHLY and CDR2 FYNNEI come from the germline V gene. V was shortened by 4 bases and J by 2 bases, with 12 bases between the two germline ends. This CDR3 comprises 14 residues. The CDR3: CASSASVPTYEQYF. CDR3 in DNA: TGTGCCAGCAGTGCCTCGGTTCCCACCTACGAGCAGTACTTC.

This chain uses TRBV13 with TRBJ2-2; D is undetermined. V was pared by 5 bases and J by 0 bases, with 7 bases between. The CDR3 spans 14 residues. Germline assignment: CDR1 PRHDT and CDR2 FYEKMQ (reference sequence). The CDR3 here is CASSPPANTGELFF. As DNA, the CDR3 is TGTGCCAGCAGCCCCCCCGCGAACACCGGGGAGCTGTTTTTT.

The chain recombines TRBV27 with TRBJ1-1, with 8 positions matching TRBD1. Germline V gene data show CDR1 as MNHEY and CDR2 as SMNVEV (reference sequence). The CDR3 runs to 16 residues. The ends lost 5 bases at V and 1 base at J; junction bases unmatched: 9. The chain's CDR3 is CASSGPGGPWNTEAFF. CDR3 nucleotide sequence: TGTGCCAGCAGTGGGCCAGGGGGCCCCTGGAACACTGAAGCTTTCTTT.

This clone came up a few times. The chain joins TRBV29-1 to TRBJ2-1; 10 bases fit TRBD1. The CDR3 is 14 residues long. Germline CDR1 reads SQVTM; CDR2 reads ANQGSEA. With V trimmed by 5 bases and J by 5 bases, 6 bases remained unmatched. CDR3 protein: CSVRRDRGNNEQFF. CDR3 sequence (DNA): TGCAGCGTTCGTAGGGACAGGGGTAACAATGAGCAGTTCTTC.

The rearrangement joins TRBV27 to TRBJ2-7; TRBD2 agrees at 10 bases. V lost 5 bases to trimming and J lost 2 bases; unmatched junction nucleotides: 3. CDR3 size: 14 residues. CDR1 MNHEY and CDR2 SMNVEV come from the germline V gene (reference sequence). The CDR3 sequence: CASSPGLATYEQYF. Written as DNA, the CDR3 is TGTGCCAGCAGTCCGGGACTAGCGACCTACGAGCAGTACTTC.

The chain joins TRBV9 to TRBJ2-3; D remains ambiguous. From germline, CDR1 is SGDLS and CDR2 YYNGEE. The CDR3 is 15 residues long. Trimming removed 0 bases from V and 1 base from J, with 9 bases in between. CDR3 bases: TGTGCCAGCAGCGTAGGTAGAGTGGGCACAGATACGCAGTATTTT. Its translation is CASSVGRVGTDTQYF.

This sequence joins TRBV5-8 and TRBJ1-2; D is perhaps TRBD1 (6 bases). The CDR3 is made up of 12 amino acids. Per the germline V gene, CDR1 is SGHTS and CDR2 is YDEGEE. Trimming left V 1 base short and J 8 bases short, with 9 bases between. Here the CDR3 reads CASSLTGFGYTF. The CDR3 DNA is TGTGCCAGCAGCTTGACAGGGTTCGGCTACACCTTC.

The genes are TRBV4-1 and TRBJ2-7, with 7 nucleotides matching TRBD1. V shed 2 bases and J 0 bases; nucleotides not matched to a gene: 10. Germline CDR1 MGHRA, CDR2 YSYEKL. CDR3 length: 17 residues. The CDR3 here is CASSQSKGTAHSYEQYF. As DNA, the CDR3 is TGCGCCAGCAGCCAATCGAAAGGGACAGCCCACTCCTACGAGCAGTACTTC.

This clone showed up many times. The chain carries TRBV3-1 (or the pseudogene TRBV3-2) and TRBJ1-2; perhaps TRBD1 as D (5 bases). Looked up from germline, CDR1 is LGHDT and CDR2 is YNNKEL (reference sequence). This CDR3 has 13 residues. The ends were cut back, 1 base at V and 8 bases at J, with 11 bases in the middle. The CDR3 DNA follows: TGTGCCAGCAGCCAAGTTCAGGGTGGCGGCTACACCTTC. It translates to CASSQVQGGGYTF.

This rearrangement joins TRBV27 to TRBJ1-1, with D perhaps matching TRBD1 (6 bases). With 3 bases removed from V and 3 bases from J, the gap between germline ends came to 17 bases. The CDR3 runs to 16 residues. The V gene's germline CDR1 is MNHEY and CDR2 SMNVEV (reference sequence). The CDR3 DNA is TGTGCCAGCAGTTTCCGTTCAGGGGACCTCTACACTGAAGCTTTCTTT. This gives the protein CASSFRSGDLYTEAFF.